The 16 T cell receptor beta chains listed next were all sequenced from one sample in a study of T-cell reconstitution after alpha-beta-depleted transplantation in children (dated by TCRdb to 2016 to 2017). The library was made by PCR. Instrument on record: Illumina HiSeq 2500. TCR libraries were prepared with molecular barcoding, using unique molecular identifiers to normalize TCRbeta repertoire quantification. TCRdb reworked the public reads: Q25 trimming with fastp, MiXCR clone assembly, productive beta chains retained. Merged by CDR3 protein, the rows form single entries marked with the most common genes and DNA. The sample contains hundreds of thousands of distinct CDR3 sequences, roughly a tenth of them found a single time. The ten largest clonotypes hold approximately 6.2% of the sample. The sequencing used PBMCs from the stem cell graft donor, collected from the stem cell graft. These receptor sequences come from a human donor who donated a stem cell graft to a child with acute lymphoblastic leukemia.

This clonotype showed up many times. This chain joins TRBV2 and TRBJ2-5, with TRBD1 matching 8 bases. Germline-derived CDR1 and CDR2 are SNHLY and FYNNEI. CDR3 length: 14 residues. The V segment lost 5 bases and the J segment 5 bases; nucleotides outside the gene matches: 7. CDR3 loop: CASSSRTGRETQYF. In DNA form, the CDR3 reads TGTGCCAGCAGTTCCCGGACAGGGAGGGAGACCCAGTACTTC.

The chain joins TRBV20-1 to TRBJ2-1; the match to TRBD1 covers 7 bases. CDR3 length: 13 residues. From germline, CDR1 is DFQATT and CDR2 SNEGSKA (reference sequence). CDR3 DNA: TGCAGCCCCCTGGGACAGCCCCAACGTGAGCAGTTCTTC. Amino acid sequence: CSPLGQPQREQFF.

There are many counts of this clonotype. In DNA form, the CDR3 reads TGCGCCAGCAGCTTGGGGACGGACCCTTATGGCTACACCTTC. Residues: CASSLGTDPYGYTF. The chain employs TRBV5-1 and TRBJ1-2; no clear D. Between the trimmed V and J ends, which lost 0 bases and 5 bases, there was a span of 11 bases. The length of the CDR3 is 14 residues. Germline values: CDR1 SGHRS, CDR2 YFSETQ. The entire variable domain, with the rest obtained from reference TRBV5-1 and TRBJ1-2, is as follows: KAGVTQTPRYLIKTRGQQVTLSCSPISGHRSVSWYQQTPGQGLQFLFEYFSETQRNKGNFPGRFSGRQFSNSRSEMNVSTLELGDSALYLCASSLGTDPYGYTFGSGTRLTVV.

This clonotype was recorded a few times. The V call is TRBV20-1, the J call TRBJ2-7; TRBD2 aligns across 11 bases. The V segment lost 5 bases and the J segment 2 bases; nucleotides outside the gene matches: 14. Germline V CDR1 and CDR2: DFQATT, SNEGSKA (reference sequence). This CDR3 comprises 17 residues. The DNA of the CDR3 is TGCAGTGCTGGCCCAGGAACTAGCGGGGGCCCCCCCTACGAGCAGTACTTC. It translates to CSAGPGTSGGPPYEQYF.

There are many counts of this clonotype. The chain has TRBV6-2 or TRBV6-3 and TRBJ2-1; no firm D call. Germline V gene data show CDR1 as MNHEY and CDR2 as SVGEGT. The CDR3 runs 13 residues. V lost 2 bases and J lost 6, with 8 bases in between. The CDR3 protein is CASSYVLINEQFF. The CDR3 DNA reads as TGTGCCAGCAGTTACGTCTTAATCAATGAGCAGTTCTTC.

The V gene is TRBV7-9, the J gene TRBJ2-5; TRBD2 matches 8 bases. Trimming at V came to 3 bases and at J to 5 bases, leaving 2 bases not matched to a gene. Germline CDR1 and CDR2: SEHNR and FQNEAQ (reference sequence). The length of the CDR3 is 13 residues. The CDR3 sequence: CASSFTSGETQYF. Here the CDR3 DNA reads TGTGCCAGCAGCTTTACTAGCGGCGAGACCCAGTACTTC.

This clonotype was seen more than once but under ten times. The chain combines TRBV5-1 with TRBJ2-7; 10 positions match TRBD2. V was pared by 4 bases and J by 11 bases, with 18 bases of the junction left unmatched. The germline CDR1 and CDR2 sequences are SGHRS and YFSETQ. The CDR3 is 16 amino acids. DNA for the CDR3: TGCGCCAGCAGCATGGCAGATAGCGGGGGGCCCCGACCTAAGTACTTC. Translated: CASSMADSGGPRPKYF.

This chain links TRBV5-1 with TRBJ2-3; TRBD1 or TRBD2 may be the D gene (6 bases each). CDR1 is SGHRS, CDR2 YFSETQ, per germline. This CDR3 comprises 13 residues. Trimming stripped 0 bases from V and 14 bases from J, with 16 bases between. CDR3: CASSLAEEGVRYF. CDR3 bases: TGCGCCAGCAGCTTGGCCGAGGAGGGGGTGCGGTATTTT.

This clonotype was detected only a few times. CDR3 DNA: TGTGCCAGCAGCCAATCTAGCGGGGGGTTGGGCATTCAGTACTTC. Residues: CASSQSSGGLGIQYF. This chain links TRBV3-1 with TRBJ2-4; 11 bases map to TRBD2. This CDR3 is built from 15 residues. V lost 2 bases and J lost 9; bases outside the gene matches: 6. Per germline, CDR1 LGHDT and CDR2 YNNKEL (reference sequence).

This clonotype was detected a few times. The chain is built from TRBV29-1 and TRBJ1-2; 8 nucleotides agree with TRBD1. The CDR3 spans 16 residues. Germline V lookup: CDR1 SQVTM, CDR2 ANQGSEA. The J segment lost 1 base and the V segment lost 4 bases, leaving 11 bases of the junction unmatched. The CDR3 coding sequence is TGCAGCGTTGTACTAACAAAACAGGGGGGTAACTATGGCTACACCTTC. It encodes CSVVLTKQGGNYGYTF.

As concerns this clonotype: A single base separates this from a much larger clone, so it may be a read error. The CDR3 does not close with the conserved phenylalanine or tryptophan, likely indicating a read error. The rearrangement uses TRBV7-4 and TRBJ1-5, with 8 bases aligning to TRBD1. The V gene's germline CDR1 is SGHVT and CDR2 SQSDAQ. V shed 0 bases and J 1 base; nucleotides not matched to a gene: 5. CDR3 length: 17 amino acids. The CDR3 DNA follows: TGTGCCAGCAGCTTAGCCCGGGACAGGCCGAGCAATCAGCCCCAGCATTAT. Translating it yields CASSLARDRPSNQPQHY.

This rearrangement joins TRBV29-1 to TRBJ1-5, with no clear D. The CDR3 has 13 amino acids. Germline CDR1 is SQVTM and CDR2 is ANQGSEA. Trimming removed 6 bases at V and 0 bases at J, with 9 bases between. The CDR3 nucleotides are TGCAGCGTGGAGTTTCATAGCAATCAGCCCCAGCATTTT. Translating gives CSVEFHSNQPQHF.

DNA for the CDR3: TGTGCCAGCAGCACCACCGGAATGTACGAGCAGTACTTC. This gives the protein CASSTTGMYEQYF. This sequence joins TRBV7-8 and TRBJ2-7, with no clear D. V lost 5 bases, J lost 4 bases, and 12 bases lay in between. The CDR3 spans 13 residues. CDR1 SGHVS and CDR2 FQNEAQ come from the germline V gene.

CDR3 nucleotides: TGTGCCAGCAGCCCCCGGCAGGGAGGCAATTCACCCCTCCACTTT. Amino acid sequence: CASSPRQGGNSPLHF. The chain carries TRBV7-8 and TRBJ1-6; maybe TRBD1 (5 bases). Germline V gene lookup returns CDR1 SGHVS and CDR2 FQNEAQ. Trimming shortened V by 5 bases and J by 7 bases, and 15 bases separated the two germline ends. This CDR3 is 15 amino acids long.

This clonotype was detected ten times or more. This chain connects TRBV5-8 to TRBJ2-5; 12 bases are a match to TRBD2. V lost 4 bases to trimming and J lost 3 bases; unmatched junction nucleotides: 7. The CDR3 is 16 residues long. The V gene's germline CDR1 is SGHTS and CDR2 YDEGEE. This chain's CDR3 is CASSPGLAGTEETQYF. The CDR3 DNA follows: TGTGCCAGCAGCCCAGGACTAGCGGGGACAGAAGAGACCCAGTACTTC.

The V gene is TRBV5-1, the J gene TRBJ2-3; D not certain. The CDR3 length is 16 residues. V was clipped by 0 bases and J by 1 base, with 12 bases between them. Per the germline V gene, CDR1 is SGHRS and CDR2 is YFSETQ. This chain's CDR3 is CASSLVVAARTDTQYF. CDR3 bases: TGCGCCAGCAGCTTGGTTGTGGCCGCCCGCACAGATACGCAGTATTTT.